This entry lists 7 T cell receptor beta chains sequenced from one sample in a study of blood T cell repertoires in COVID-19. TCRdb's table, derived via immunoSEQ multiplex PCR, lists solely in-frame clones and lacks some. Found here are around 84,000 clones, under 80% of them singletons; the top ten hold 36%. The source material was peripheral blood. Source of these receptors: a man in his sixties with COVID-19, enrolled during active disease.

The chain couples TRBV2 to TRBJ2-3; 9 bases map to TRBD2. CDR3 length: 17 residues. Germline trimming cut 5 bases from V and 5 bases from J; bases unmatched to any gene: 14. Germline values: CDR1 SNHLY, CDR2 FYNNEI. CDR3 in DNA: TGTGCCAGCAGTACCCTTTTTAGCGGGAGAGGTGGAGATACGCAGTATTTT. Residues: CASSTLFSGRGGDTQYF.

J is TRBJ2-2 and V is TRBV5-1; TRBD1 agrees at 8 bases. This CDR3 is 16 amino acids long. The trim removed 0 bases at V and 6 bases at J, leaving 7 bases unmatched. The germline V gene has CDR1 SGHRS and CDR2 YFSETQ. The chain's CDR3 is CASSLEGRGPSGELFF. The DNA of the CDR3 is TGCGCCAGCAGCTTGGAAGGCAGGGGGCCGTCCGGGGAGCTGTTTTTT.

The chain recombines TRBV9 with TRBJ2-3; D uncertain. The CDR3 is made up of 16 amino acids. The germline V and J ends were trimmed by 0 bases and 2 bases, with 13 bases remaining between them. Germline lookup yields CDR1 SGDLS and CDR2 YYNGEE. The CDR3 region is CASSVGAVRSTDTQYF. CDR3 in DNA: TGTGCCAGCAGCGTAGGAGCAGTGAGGTCCACAGATACGCAGTATTTT.

The chain joins TRBV9 to TRBJ2-4; 9 bases are a match to TRBD1. There are 14 residues in the CDR3. Germline-derived CDR1 and CDR2 are SGDLS and YYNGEE. The trim removed 0 bases at V and 8 bases at J, leaving 3 bases unmatched. DNA of the CDR3: TGTGCCAGCAGCGTAGTGGGACAGGGTGACATTCAGTACTTC. Translation gives CASSVVGQGDIQYF.

The gene calls are TRBV7-9 and TRBJ1-2, with TRBD1 matching over 7 bases. The ends lost 5 bases at V and 8 bases at J; junction bases unmatched: 14. Germline assignment: CDR1 SEHNR and CDR2 FQNEAQ (reference sequence). The CDR3 is made up of 15 amino acids. The CDR3 sequence is CASSTRQGGGEGYTF. The CDR3 DNA follows: TGTGCCAGCAGCACCCGACAGGGTGGTGGGGAAGGCTACACCTTC.

This chain uses TRBV2 with TRBJ2-7, with D possibly TRBD1 on 5 matching bases. Trimming took 6 bases from V and 3 from J, leaving 9 bases between them. The CDR3 is 12 amino acids. Per the germline V gene, CDR1 is SNHLY and CDR2 is FYNNEI. The CDR3 region has the DNA TGTGCCAGCAGCGGCAGGGTCTACGAGCAGTACTTC. This translates into CASSGRVYEQYF.

This clone was seen just once. The chain links TRBV12-5 to TRBJ1-2, with D unresolved. V was pared by 3 bases and J by 2 bases, with 16 bases between. Per germline, CDR1 LGHNT and CDR2 FRNRAP. The CDR3 has 16 amino acids. The CDR3 spells CASGFTSGGLNYGYTF. In DNA, the CDR3 is TGTGCTAGTGGTTTTACCTCCGGAGGATTGAACTATGGCTACACCTTC.